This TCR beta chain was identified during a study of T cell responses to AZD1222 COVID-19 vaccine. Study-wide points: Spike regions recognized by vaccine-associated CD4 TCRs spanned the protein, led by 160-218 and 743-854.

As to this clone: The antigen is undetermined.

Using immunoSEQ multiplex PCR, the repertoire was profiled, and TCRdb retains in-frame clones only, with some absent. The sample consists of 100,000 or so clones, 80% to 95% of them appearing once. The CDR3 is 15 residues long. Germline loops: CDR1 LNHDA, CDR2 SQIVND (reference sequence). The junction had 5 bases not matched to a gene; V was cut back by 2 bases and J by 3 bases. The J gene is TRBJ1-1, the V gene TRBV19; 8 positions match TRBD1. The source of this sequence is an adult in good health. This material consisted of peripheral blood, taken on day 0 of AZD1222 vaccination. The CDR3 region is CASSITPGGDTEAFF. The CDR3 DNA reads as TGTGCCAGTAGTATAACCCCAGGGGGCGACACTGAAGCTTTCTTT. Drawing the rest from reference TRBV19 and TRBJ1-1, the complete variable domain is DGGITQSPKYLFRKEGQNVTLSCEQNLNHDAMYWYRQDPGQGLRLIYYSQIVNDFQKGDIAEGYSVSREKKESFPLTVTSAQKNPTAFYLCASSITPGGDTEAFFGQGTRLTVV.